Here is one TCR beta chain with its context. This sample was included in a study of blood T cell repertoires in COVID-19. Generated by immunoSEQ multiplex PCR, the TCRdb table keeps only in-frame clones and is missing some. The data contain 250,000 to 400,000 clones, more than 70% of them singletons. Sequencing was carried out using peripheral blood. The clonotype was recovered from a woman aged 30 to 39 with COVID-19, enrolled during active disease.

In nucleotides, the CDR3 is TGTGCCAGCAGTGAGGGGGCGGGTGGCTACACCTTC. It translates to CASSEGAGGYTF. The rearrangement links TRBV2 to TRBJ1-2; weak D call: TRBD1 (6 bases). The CDR3 sequence is 12 residues long. Trimming shortened V by 3 bases and J by 7 bases, and 9 bases separated the two germline ends. In germline, CDR1 is SNHLY, CDR2 FYNNEI.